The 17 T cell receptor beta chains below were found in one sample sequenced in a study of vaccination effects on CD4 cells after COVID-19. Assay: immunoSEQ multiplex PCR; the TCRdb copy retains only in-frame clones and omits some. The table includes 70,000 or so clones, roughly 73% detected once. These receptors lack a known antigen. After around nine days in culture, the CD4+ T cells were isolated. Each participant was administered two doses of either the BNT162b2 or the mRNA-1273 vaccine. This material consisted of CD4+ T cells from PBMCs cultured without peptide, taken after COVID-19 vaccination. The source is a human donor who received a COVID-19 vaccine.

This chain uses TRBV30 with TRBJ1-5, with D possibly matching TRBD1 (6 bases). Trimming removed 1 base at V and 6 bases at J, with 16 bases between. Germline CDR1 and CDR2: GTSNPN and SVGIG (reference sequence). The CDR3 runs to 15 residues. As DNA, the CDR3 is TGTGCCTGGAGTGAAAGCACAGGGAATGGTCAGCCCCAGCATTTT. Amino acid sequence: CAWSESTGNGQPQHF.

The V call is TRBV4-1, the J call TRBJ2-1; D might be TRBD1 (6 bases). CDR3 size: 17 residues. Germline assignment: CDR1 MGHRA and CDR2 YSYEKL. V was trimmed by 4 bases and J by 10 bases, leaving 26 bases between them. The DNA of the CDR3 is TGCGCCAGCAGCCGCGTGATCCGGGACACGATTTGGGACGAGCAGTTCTTC. Its protein is CASSRVIRDTIWDEQFF.

The CDR3: CASSQVGGSYTF. In DNA, the CDR3 is TGTGCCAGCAGCCAAGTGGGGGGCAGCTACACCTTC. The chain carries TRBV3-1 (or the pseudogene TRBV3-2) and TRBJ1-2, with D tentatively TRBD1 (6 bases). There are 12 residues in the CDR3. The V gene's germline CDR1 is LGHDT and CDR2 YNNKEL (reference sequence). V shed 1 base and J shed 9 bases, with 9 bases lying between them.

In the case of this clone: A junction boundary mismatches the germline segment, possibly from a read error. The chain uses TRBV7-2 and TRBJ1-3; D is unresolved. This CDR3 contains 14 residues. CDR1 is SGHTA and CDR2 is FQGNSA in the germline V gene. This chain's CDR3 is CASSFQPSGNTIYF. CDR3 sequence (DNA): TGTGCCAGCAGCTTTCAGCCCTCTGGGAACACCATATATTTT.

The genes are TRBV18 and TRBJ1-1; D unresolved. In germline, CDR1 is KGHSH, CDR2 LQKENI. Trimming took 4 bases from V and 2 from J, leaving 8 bases between them. The CDR3 is 13 amino acids. DNA for the CDR3: TGTGCCAGCTCACTTGGCGGTAACACTGAAGCTTTCTTT. It yields the protein CASSLGGNTEAFF.

This chain uses TRBV13 with TRBJ1-2; 8 positions match TRBD1. After removal of 3 bases from V and 4 bases from J, the junction contained 7 bases not matched to a gene. Germline V gives CDR1 PRHDT, CDR2 FYEKMQ (reference sequence). The CDR3 has 15 residues. The CDR3 region is CASSLTGASFYGYTF. In DNA, the CDR3 is TGTGCCAGCAGCTTGACAGGGGCCTCATTCTATGGCTACACCTTC.

This clone showed up just a few times. This chain uses TRBV6-2 or TRBV6-3 with TRBJ1-2; 8 positions match TRBD1. CDR1 MNHEY and CDR2 SVGEGT come from the germline V gene. This CDR3 is built from 20 residues. V lost 4 bases, J lost 3 bases, and 22 bases stayed unmatched. CDR3 region: CASSLHLRASPRGQDYGYTF. The CDR3 nucleotides are TGTGCCAGCAGTTTGCATCTTCGCGCTTCTCCCAGGGGGCAAGACTATGGCTACACCTTC.

The chain links TRBV24-1 to TRBJ1-2; 9 bases agree with TRBD1. V was clipped by 3 bases and J by 7 bases; unmatched bases: 11. Germline CDR1 and CDR2: KGHDR and SFDVKD. The CDR3 runs 16 residues. CDR3 coding DNA: TGTGCCACCAGTGATCGGGACAGGGCCGGGCGTAGTGGCTACACCTTC. This sequence encodes CATSDRDRAGRSGYTF.

This chain joins TRBV6-2 or TRBV6-3 and TRBJ2-3, with D possibly being TRBD2 (7 bases). The germline V gene has CDR1 MNHEY and CDR2 SVGEGT. The CDR3 sequence is 16 residues long. Trimming stripped 6 bases from V and 3 bases from J, with 19 bases between. CDR3 in DNA: TGTGCCAGCAGCATCGGTGGGGGGGCGGGAACAGATACGCAGTATTTT. It encodes CASSIGGGAGTDTQYF.

The CDR3 loop is CATTTVSGNTIYF. The CDR3 region has the DNA TGTGCCACCACTACGGTATCTGGAAACACCATATATTTT. The chain employs TRBV19 and TRBJ1-3; no firm D call. Germline loops: CDR1 LNHDA, CDR2 SQIVND (reference sequence). V gave up 10 bases and J gave up 1 base, with 11 bases separating them. This CDR3 spans 13 amino acids.

J is TRBJ2-7 and V is TRBV6-4; 12 nucleotides match TRBD2. Germline trimming cut 7 bases from V and 2 bases from J; bases unmatched to any gene: 21. This CDR3 comprises 20 residues. In germline, CDR1 is MRHNA, CDR2 SNTAGT. The CDR3 DNA reads TGTGCCAGCAAACTCGAAGGTCTAGCGGGGGGGCTCAGTTTCCCCTACGAGCAGTACGTC. This codes for CASKLEGLAGGLSFPYEQYV.

The rearrangement joins TRBV30 to TRBJ2-1, with unresolved D. Trimming shortened V by 2 bases and J by 9 bases, and 17 bases separated the two germline ends. Per the germline V gene, CDR1 is GTSNPN and CDR2 is SVGIG (reference sequence). The CDR3 has 14 residues. In DNA form, the CDR3 reads TGTGCCTGGAGTACGTGGGGTCCCCCGGGTGAGCAGTTCTTC. Translated: CAWSTWGPPGEQFF. The variable domain in full, with the rest retrieved from reference TRBV30 and TRBJ2-1, is SQTIHQWPATLVQPVGSPLSLECTVEGTSNPNLYWYRQAAGRGLQLLFYSVGIGQISSEVPQNLSASRPQDRQFILSSKKLLLSDSGFYLCAWSTWGPPGEQFFGPGTRLTVL.

V gene TRBV6-5 combines with J gene TRBJ1-4, with D perhaps TRBD1 (5 bases). The CDR3 contains 13 residues. Germline V lookup: CDR1 MNHEY, CDR2 SVGAGI. V lost 5 bases and J lost 6, with 10 bases in between. The CDR3 spells CASSPGRHEKLFF. The CDR3 coding sequence is TGTGCCAGCAGTCCGGGGCGGCATGAAAAACTGTTTTTT.

The CDR3 loop is CASSHGPAGEKLFF. The CDR3 nucleotides read TGTGCCAGCAGCCATGGACCGGCGGGTGAAAAACTGTTTTTT. The chain is built from TRBV5-6 and TRBJ1-4, with no clear D. The ends were cut back, 4 bases at V and 7 bases at J, with 14 bases in the middle. CDR3 size: 14 residues. Germline CDR1 is SGHDT and CDR2 is YYEEEE. The whole variable domain, remainder taken from reference TRBV5-6 and TRBJ1-4, is DAGVTQSPTHLIKTRGQQVTLRCSPKSGHDTVSWYQQALGQGPQFIFQYYEEEERQRGNFPDRFSGHQFPNYSSELNVNALLLGDSALYLCASSHGPAGEKLFFGSGTQLSVL.

This clone showed up just once. The chain links TRBV9 to TRBJ2-1; 11 bases align to TRBD2. This CDR3 contains 15 residues. In germline, CDR1 is SGDLS, CDR2 YYNGEE. V lost 4 bases, J lost 10 bases, and 10 bases stayed unmatched. CDR3 amino acids: CASSRGTSGEVEQFF. The CDR3 DNA sequence: TGTGCCAGCAGCCGGGGGACTAGCGGAGAGGTCGAGCAGTTCTTC.

In this sample, this clone turned up once. CDR3 protein: CSVPGTGQGARGYTF. The CDR3 coding sequence is TGCAGCGTGCCGGGCACGGGACAGGGGGCTCGTGGCTACACCTTC. The chain uses TRBV29-1 and TRBJ1-2; 12 bases are shared with TRBD1. CDR1 is SQVTM, CDR2 ANQGSEA, per germline. The junction had 12 bases not matched to a gene; V was cut back by 6 bases and J by 7 bases. The CDR3 contains 15 residues.

The chain combines TRBV7-9 with TRBJ1-4; D perhaps matches TRBD1 (5 bases). Trimming took off 5 bases at V and 2 bases at J, with 12 bases between the two ends. This CDR3 is built from 15 residues. The germline gives CDR1 SEHNR, CDR2 FQNEAQ (reference sequence). CDR3 coding DNA: TGTGCCAGCAGCCCAAGGGGTGCCACTAATGAAAAACTGTTTTTT. As protein: CASSPRGATNEKLFF.